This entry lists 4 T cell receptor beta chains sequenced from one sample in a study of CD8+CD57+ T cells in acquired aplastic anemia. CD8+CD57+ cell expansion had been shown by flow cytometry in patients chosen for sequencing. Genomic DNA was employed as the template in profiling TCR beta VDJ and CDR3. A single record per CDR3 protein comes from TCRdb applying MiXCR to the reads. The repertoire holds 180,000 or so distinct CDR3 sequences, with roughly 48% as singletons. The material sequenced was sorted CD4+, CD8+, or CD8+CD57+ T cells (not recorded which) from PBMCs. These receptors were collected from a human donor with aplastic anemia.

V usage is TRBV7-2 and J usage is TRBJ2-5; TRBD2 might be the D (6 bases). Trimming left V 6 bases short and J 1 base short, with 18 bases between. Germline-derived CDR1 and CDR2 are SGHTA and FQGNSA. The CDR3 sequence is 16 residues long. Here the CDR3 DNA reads TGTGCCAGCAGTCCACGCGGGACCACTATCCAAGAGACCCAGTACTTC. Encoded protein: CASSPRGTTIQETQYF.

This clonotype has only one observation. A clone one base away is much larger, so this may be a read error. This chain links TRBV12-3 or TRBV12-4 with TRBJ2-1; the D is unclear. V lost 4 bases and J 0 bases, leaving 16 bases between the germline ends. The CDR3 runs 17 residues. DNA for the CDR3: TGTGCCAGCAGTTCAAATCAGCGTGAGAGCTCCTACAATGAGCAGTTCTTC. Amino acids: CASSSNQRESSYNEQFF.

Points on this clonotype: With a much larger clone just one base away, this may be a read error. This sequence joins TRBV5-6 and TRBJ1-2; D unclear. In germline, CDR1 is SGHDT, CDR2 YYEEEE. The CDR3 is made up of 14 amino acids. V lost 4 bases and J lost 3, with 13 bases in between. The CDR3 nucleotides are TGTGCCAGCAGCCTAAGACATGAATACTATGGCTACACCTTC. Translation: CASSLRHEYYGYTF.

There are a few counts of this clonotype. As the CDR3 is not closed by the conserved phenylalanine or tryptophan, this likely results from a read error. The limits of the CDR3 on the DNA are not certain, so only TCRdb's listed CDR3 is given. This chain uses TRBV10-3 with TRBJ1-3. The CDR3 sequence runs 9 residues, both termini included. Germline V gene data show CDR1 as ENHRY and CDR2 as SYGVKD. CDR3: CAISGWGSV.